One sample yielded the 10 T cell receptor beta chains listed below, sequenced in a study of T cells in Graves' hyperthyroidism and ophthalmopathy. Amplification yielded TCR beta CDR3 regions, with RNA transcripts as the source. The TCR CDR3 first-round RT-PCR relied on the HTBI primer set. TCRdb redid the calling of the multiplex PCR reads with MiXCR, one entry per CDR3 protein. The table shows about 640,000 distinct CDR3 sequences, with around 20% occurring only once. Sequenced input: blood. All receptors derive from a man younger than 40 with Graves' ophthalmopathy.

This chain joins TRBV12-3 or TRBV12-4 and TRBJ2-2; 10 bases are shared with TRBD1. J lost 6 bases, V lost 1 base, and 2 bases had no gene match. The CDR3 loop spans 15 amino acids. CDR3 DNA: TGTGCCAGCAGTTTAGTGACAGGGGGCTCCGGGGAGCTGTTTTTT. Amino acid sequence: CASSLVTGGSGELFF.

The chain couples TRBV6-9 to TRBJ2-3; possibly TRBD2 for D (6 bases). The CDR3 has 18 amino acids. With 6 bases removed from V and 2 bases from J, the gap between germline ends came to 24 bases. The germline V gene has CDR1 MNHGY and CDR2 SVAAGI. DNA for the CDR3: TGTGCCAGCAGCTACCTCTTTCCTAGCGCAGATGACACAGATACGCAGTATTTT. Protein product: CASSYLFPSADDTDTQYF.

This rearrangement joins TRBV25-1 to TRBJ2-2, with 12 bases identical to TRBD2. The CDR3 covers 16 residues. V dropped 5 bases and J dropped 5; count of bases not matched to a gene: 6. Germline CDR1 and CDR2: MGHDK and SYGVNS. CDR3 loop: CASSPLAGGGTGELFF. CDR3 nucleotide sequence: TGTGCCAGCAGTCCACTAGCGGGAGGAGGGACCGGGGAGCTGTTTTTT.

In this sample, this clonotype turned up a few times. V gene TRBV20-1 combines with J gene TRBJ1-2, with D perhaps matching TRBD1 (5 bases). Trimming pared 5 bases from V and 5 bases from J, leaving 12 bases between. Germline V CDR1 and CDR2: DFQATT, SNEGSKA (reference sequence). This CDR3 contains 12 residues. CDR3 DNA sequence: TGCAGTGCTCGCAGGGAGAATTATGGCTACACCTTC. It codes for CSARRENYGYTF.

In this sample, this clonotype turned up many times. This sequence joins TRBV12-3 or TRBV12-4 and TRBJ1-1; D uncertain. CDR3 length equals 14 residues. Deletions cut 6 bases from V and 1 base from J, with 12 bases between. In DNA form, the CDR3 reads TGTGCCAGCAGGACAACGCCCGAGAACACTGAAGCTTTCTTT. Translated: CASRTTPENTEAFF.

This sequence joins TRBV11-2 and TRBJ2-7, with 11 bases matching TRBD2. Germline CDR1 SGHAT, CDR2 FQNNGV. The CDR3 is made up of 20 amino acids. J gave up 0 bases and V 0 bases, and 13 bases lay outside the gene matches. The CDR3 region has the DNA TGTGCCAGCAGCTTAGATTTTAGTGGCGGGACTAGCGGAAACTCCTACGAGCAGTACTTC. Translating it yields CASSLDFSGGTSGNSYEQYF.

This clonotype was picked up a small number of times. This chain connects TRBV5-1 to TRBJ2-1; 10 bases agree with TRBD2. There are 20 residues in the CDR3. Per the germline V gene, CDR1 is SGHRS and CDR2 is YFSETQ. V lost 4 bases to trimming and J lost 5 bases; unmatched junction nucleotides: 21. The CDR3 sequence is CASSVGALLDRLAGNNEQFF. For the CDR3, the DNA is TGCGCCAGCAGCGTTGGGGCCTTACTTGACCGACTAGCGGGTAACAATGAGCAGTTCTTC.

The DNA of the CDR3 is TGTGCCAGCAGAGGAGAGACAGTTGGGCCCCAGCATTTT. Translating it yields CASRGETVGPQHF. V usage is TRBV2 and J usage is TRBJ1-5; D may be TRBD1 (5 bases). This CDR3 comprises 13 residues. V lost 6 bases and J lost 9, with 15 bases in between. Germline V gives CDR1 SNHLY, CDR2 FYNNEI.

This clonotype was counted a few times. V usage is TRBV5-1 and J usage is TRBJ2-1; 14 bases line up with TRBD2. Trimming removed 4 bases from V and 2 bases from J; junction bases left unmatched: 14. CDR3 length equals 20 residues. Germline V CDR1 and CDR2: SGHRS, YFSETQ. The CDR3 is CASSQRGLTSGREPYNEQFF. The CDR3 nucleotides read TGCGCCAGCAGCCAGAGGGGGTTGACTAGCGGGAGGGAACCCTACAATGAGCAGTTCTTC.

This clonotype was counted many times. The chain uses TRBV5-1 and TRBJ2-1; a possible D gene is TRBD1 (6 bases). CDR3 size: 15 residues. V lost 6 bases, J lost 4 bases, and 17 bases lay in between. The V gene's germline CDR1 is SGHRS and CDR2 YFSETQ. The CDR3 nucleotides read TGCGCCAGCACTTTCGACGGGGACAAATACAATGAGCAGTTCTTC. As protein: CASTFDGDKYNEQFF.